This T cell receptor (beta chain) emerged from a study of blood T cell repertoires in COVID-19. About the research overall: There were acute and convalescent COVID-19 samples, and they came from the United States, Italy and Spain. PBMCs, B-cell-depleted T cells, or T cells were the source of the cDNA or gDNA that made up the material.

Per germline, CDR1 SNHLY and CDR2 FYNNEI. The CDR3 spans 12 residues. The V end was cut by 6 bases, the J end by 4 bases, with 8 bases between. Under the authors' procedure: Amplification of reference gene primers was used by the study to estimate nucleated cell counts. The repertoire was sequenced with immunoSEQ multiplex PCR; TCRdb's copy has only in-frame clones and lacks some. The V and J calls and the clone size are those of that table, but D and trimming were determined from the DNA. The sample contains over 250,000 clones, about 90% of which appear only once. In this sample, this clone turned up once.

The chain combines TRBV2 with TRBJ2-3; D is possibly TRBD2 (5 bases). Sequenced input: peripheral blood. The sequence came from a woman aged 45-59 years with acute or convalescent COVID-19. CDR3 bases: TGTGCCAGCAGGGAGGTCGCAGATACGCAGTATTTT. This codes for CASREVADTQYF.